This paragraph reports one TCR beta chain. Clones were sequenced by immunoSEQ multiplex PCR, and TCRdb holds only the in-frame ones, with some missing. Of roughly 550,000 clones in the sample, about 95% were seen once. Naive CD8 cells lacked CD45RO and underwent positive selection for CCR7, leaving out terminally differentiated effector memory CD45RA+ cells. The length of the CDR3 is 14 residues. V lost 5 bases, J lost 10 bases, and 8 bases stayed unmatched. CDR1 and CDR2 from the germline V gene are SEHNR and FQNEAQ (reference sequence). The data stem from a study of shared clonotypes between healthy human individuals.

Material: naive CD8+ T cells sorted from blood. The clonotype comes from a young woman in good health. The J gene is TRBJ1-5, the V gene TRBV7-9, with 10 bases matching TRBD1. CDR3 DNA sequence: TGTGCCAGCAGCACCGGACAGGGGGTCTCACCCCAGCATTTT. Protein product: CASSTGQGVSPQHF.